This TCR beta chain appears in the sequencing data of a study of patients and donors after allogeneic stem cell transplantation. One entry per CDR3 protein results from TCRdb running MiXCR on the RT-PCR reads. The table includes more than 75,000 distinct CDR3 sequences, around 5% detected once. V lost 5 bases to trimming and J lost 9 bases, with 17 bases between them. The CDR3 has 14 amino acids. This sequence was found in a human donor who was either an allogeneic HSCT recipient or a stem cell or donor lymphocyte infusion donor (not recorded which). It is not recorded whose cells these are; they may come from a transplant donor. The sequencing sample was made of blood, either unsorted or a sorted T cell fraction (not recorded which). V is TRBV12-3 or TRBV12-4 and J is TRBJ2-1; D may be TRBD2 (5 bases). This CDR3 reads CASSPRTGRGEQFF. The DNA of the CDR3 is TGTGCCAGCAGTCCACGGACCGGTCGGGGTGAGCAGTTCTTC.